Shown below are 15 T cell receptor beta chains from a single sample sequenced in a study of regulatory T cells in long-lasting Graves disease. For TCR beta, libraries came from iRepertoire HTBI primers and Arm-PCR of CDR3 regions. One entry per CDR3 protein results from TCRdb running MiXCR on the multiplex PCR reads. The sample contains approximately 400,000 distinct CDR3 sequences, roughly a sixth of which appear only once. As to time point: newly diagnosed GD, antithyroid drugs for less than 3 months. Making the TCR library involved RNA that had been extracted from PBMCs. Here the sequenced sample was peripheral blood mononuclear cells (PBMCs), taken at new diagnosis, from a patient treated with antithyroid drugs. Receptors originate from a female donor with Graves disease.

This clonotype was seen repeatedly, ten times or more. The chain couples TRBV12-3 or TRBV12-4 to TRBJ2-3; 11 bases align to TRBD2. The CDR3 has 20 amino acids. V was clipped by 6 bases and J by 4 bases; unmatched bases: 21. CDR3 in amino acids: CASRARRVAGGPGPPDTQYF. In nucleotides, the CDR3 is TGTGCCAGCAGAGCCCGCAGGGTAGCGGGGGGGCCGGGTCCGCCAGATACGCAGTATTTT.

The rearrangement uses TRBV20-1 and TRBJ2-1; no firm D call. The CDR3 spans 13 residues. Germline loops: CDR1 DFQATT, CDR2 SNEGSKA (reference sequence). V dropped 5 bases and J dropped 1 base, with 9 bases sitting between them. The CDR3 protein is CSAPLYSYNEQFF. The CDR3 bases are TGCAGTGCTCCTTTATATTCCTACAATGAGCAGTTCTTC.

In its sample, this clonotype was seen many times. The V call is TRBV20-1, the J call TRBJ1-5; the D is unclear. Trimming took off 2 bases at V and 1 base at J, with 12 bases between the two ends. Germline V lookup: CDR1 DFQATT, CDR2 SNEGSKA (reference sequence). There are 15 residues in the CDR3. The DNA for the CDR3 is TGCAGTGCTAGACCAGAAATAGGGAGCAATCAGCCCCAGCATTTT. It translates to CSARPEIGSNQPQHF.

Many counts were recorded for this clonotype. The rearrangement uses TRBV5-1 and TRBJ1-3; no definite D call. The CDR3 runs 13 residues. Germline V CDR1 and CDR2: SGHRS, YFSETQ. Trimming cost V 0 bases and J 4 bases, with 5 bases left between them. CDR3 sequence (DNA): TGCGCCAGCAGCTTGGATCTAGGAAACACCATATATTTT. The encoded protein is CASSLDLGNTIYF. Together with reference TRBV5-1 and TRBJ1-3, the CDR3 gives the full variable domain: KAGVTQTPRYLIKTRGQQVTLSCSPISGHRSVSWYQQTPGQGLQFLFEYFSETQRNKGNFPGRFSGRQFSNSRSEMNVSTLELGDSALYLCASSLDLGNTIYFGEGSWLTVV.

This clonotype was counted many times. The rearrangement uses TRBV6-2 or TRBV6-3 and TRBJ2-6; perhaps TRBD1 as D (6 bases). Trimming shortened V by 2 bases and J by 1 base, and 6 bases separated the two germline ends. Germline CDR1 is MNHEY and CDR2 is SVGEGT. This CDR3 spans 15 amino acids. Here the CDR3 reads CASSYRGSGANVLTF. In DNA form, the CDR3 reads TGTGCCAGCAGTTACAGGGGGTCTGGGGCCAACGTCCTGACTTTC.

This clonotype was seen many times. The J gene is TRBJ1-1, the V gene TRBV6-2 or TRBV6-3, with TRBD1 matching over 9 bases. The CDR3 is made up of 15 amino acids. Germline loops: CDR1 MNHEY, CDR2 SVGEGT. Trimming took 5 bases from V and 4 from J; bases not matched to a gene: 8. Here the CDR3 DNA reads TGTGCCAGCAGTGGTCCGGGACAGGGTTCCACTGAAGCTTTCTTT. Protein product: CASSGPGQGSTEAFF.

This clonotype came up many times. The chain carries TRBV5-1 and TRBJ1-2; 8 bases fit TRBD1. This CDR3 has 16 amino acids. V dropped 1 base and J dropped 3; count of bases not matched to a gene: 8. The germline CDR1 and CDR2 sequences are SGHRS and YFSETQ. In DNA form, the CDR3 reads TGCGCCAGCAGCTTGCTACCTGGACAGGGATACTATGGCTACACCTTC. Amino acid sequence: CASSLLPGQGYYGYTF.

This clonotype showed up many times. J is TRBJ2-1 and V is TRBV13; D is perhaps TRBD2 (12 bases). The CDR3 totals 17 residues. V was trimmed by 5 bases and J by 6 bases, leaving 23 bases between them. Per germline, CDR1 PRHDT and CDR2 FYEKMQ (reference sequence). The CDR3 sequence: CASSAGLAGTGGNEQFF. CDR3 DNA: TGTGCCAGCAGCGCCGGACTAGCGGGGACAGGGGGCAATGAGCAGTTCTTC. Together with reference TRBV13 and TRBJ2-1, the CDR3 gives the full variable domain: AAGVIQSPRHLIKEKRETATLKCYPIPRHDTVYWYQQGPGQDPQFLISFYEKMQSDKGSIPDRFSAQQFSDYHSELNMSSLELGDSALYFCASSAGLAGTGGNEQFFGPGTRLTVL.

This clonotype showed up many times. This rearrangement joins TRBV12-3 or TRBV12-4 to TRBJ2-7; TRBD2 aligns across 12 bases. V lost 5 bases and J lost 6; bases outside the gene matches: 11. The CDR3 runs to 16 residues. CDR3 DNA: TGTGCCAGCAGTCAAAAGACTAGCGGGAGTTTGGGCGAGCAGTACTTC. Residues: CASSQKTSGSLGEQYF.

The chain carries TRBV7-9 and TRBJ1-2, with 8 bases identical to TRBD1. The CDR3 runs 15 residues. Germline CDR1 reads SEHNR; CDR2 reads FQNEAQ (reference sequence). The V segment lost 1 base and the J segment 4 bases; nucleotides outside the gene matches: 5. CDR3 nucleotides: TGTGCCAGCAGCTTAGGTTTTGGGACAGGCTATGGCTACACCTTC. Translation: CASSLGFGTGYGYTF.

There are many counts of this clonotype. The junction differs from germline at one of its ends, possibly a read error. This sequence joins TRBV12-3 or TRBV12-4 and TRBJ2-7, with a possible D match to TRBD1 (6 bases). The CDR3 covers 15 residues. CDR3 bases: TGTACCAGCAGTTCTACACAGGGCGGCTCCTACGAGCAGTACTTC. The encoded protein is CTSSSTQGGSYEQYF.

This clonotype showed up many times. The chain joins TRBV5-8 to TRBJ1-1, with 8 positions matching TRBD1. Looked up from germline, CDR1 is SGHTS and CDR2 is YDEGEE. CDR3 length equals 16 residues. V shed 3 bases, J shed 4 bases, and the junction held 11 bases outside the gene matches. Written as DNA, the CDR3 is TGTGCCAGCAGCTGGAACCCAGGGGGCTATGGCACTGAAGCTTTCTTT. It yields the protein CASSWNPGGYGTEAFF.

The chain couples TRBV18 to TRBJ1-2; TRBD1 is a possible D gene (5 bases). This CDR3 has 14 residues. V was shortened by 0 bases and J by 11 bases, with 16 bases between the two germline ends. The germline V gene has CDR1 KGHSH and CDR2 LQKENI. This CDR3 reads CASSPPVGTEHYTF. CDR3 nucleotide sequence: TGTGCCAGCTCACCACCGGTCGGGACGGAGCATTACACCTTC.

This clonotype was recorded many times. A junction boundary mismatches the germline segment, possibly from a read error. The chain combines TRBV28 with TRBJ2-3; maybe TRBD2 (5 bases). This CDR3 contains 15 residues. Germline V gene sequence: CDR1 MDHEN, CDR2 SYDVKM. Here the CDR3 DNA reads TGTGCCAGCGCAAGTTATGGTGGGAGCAAAGATACGCAGTATTTT. Amino acids: CASASYGGSKDTQYF.

The table lists this clonotype with many counts. CDR3 coding DNA: TGTGCCAGCAGCCCCCTCGGTGGGACGATGAACACTGAAGCTTTCTTT. Amino acids: CASSPLGGTMNTEAFF. The chain recombines TRBV7-9 with TRBJ1-1; maybe TRBD1 (5 bases). The germline V gene has CDR1 SEHNR and CDR2 FQNEAQ (reference sequence). This CDR3 is built from 16 residues. Trimming removed 5 bases from V and 0 bases from J, with 16 bases in between.